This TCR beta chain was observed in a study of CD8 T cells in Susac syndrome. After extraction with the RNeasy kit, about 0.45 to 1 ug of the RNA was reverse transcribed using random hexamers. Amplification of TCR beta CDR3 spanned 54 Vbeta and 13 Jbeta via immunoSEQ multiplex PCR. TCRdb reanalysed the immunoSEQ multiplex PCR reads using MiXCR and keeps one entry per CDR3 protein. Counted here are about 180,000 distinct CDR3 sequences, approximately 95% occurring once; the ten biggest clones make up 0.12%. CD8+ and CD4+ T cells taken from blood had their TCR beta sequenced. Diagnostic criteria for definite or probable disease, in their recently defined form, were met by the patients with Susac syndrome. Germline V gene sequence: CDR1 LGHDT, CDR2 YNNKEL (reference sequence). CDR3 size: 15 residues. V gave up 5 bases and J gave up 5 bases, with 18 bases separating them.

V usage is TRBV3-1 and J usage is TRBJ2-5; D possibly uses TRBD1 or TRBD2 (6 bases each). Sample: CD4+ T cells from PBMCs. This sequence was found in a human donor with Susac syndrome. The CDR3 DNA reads TGTGCCAGCAGCTACTGGGGGGCCTTCGGGGAGACCCAGTACTTC. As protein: CASSYWGAFGETQYF.